This T cell receptor (beta chain) was observed in a study of blood T cell repertoires in COVID-19 (dated by TCRdb to about 2020). With regard to the full study: Collaborator samples came from the United States, Italy and Spain and covered acute and convalescent phases of COVID-19. The prospective study material was composed of cDNA or gDNA derived from T cells, B-cell-depleted T cells, or PBMCs. The repertoires were released in a freely available public database meant as a resource for research on the immune response to SARS-CoV-2. The samples were drawn from the first 160 participants of the ongoing ImmuneRACE study and from about 1,200 subjects provided by 6 global collaborators. Where HLA class I and class II types were available, the types were taken from metadata supplied by the sample provider, not from assay-based typing. Nearly every sample came with metadata listing a de-identified subject ID, COVID-19 status, age in years and sex. The dataset comprised deeply sampled blood TCRbeta repertoires from subjects exposed to, actively infected with, or recovered from COVID-19.

The V and J ends are trimmed by 8 bases and 2 bases, leaving 13 bases between them. CDR1 and CDR2 are drawn from the germline V gene: MNHEY, SVGAGI. From the cysteine through the phenylalanine, the CDR3 covers 14 amino acids. Only the CDR3 DNA stays, 42 bases, in frame from base 1. Participants in the prospective study were enrolled through a virtual design, were aged roughly 18 to 100 years, and lived in roughly 24 United States geographic areas. Cohort assignment in the prospective study relied on participant-reported clinical history from a screening survey and a study questionnaire. For ImmuneRACE Cohort 3, a participant was defined as recovered based on two consecutive negative NP/OP PCR tests, clearance by a healthcare professional, or resolution of symptoms. Mobile phlebotomists in the prospective study collected whole blood, serum and a nasopharyngeal or oropharyngeal swab from every participant. Additional blood draws and questionnaires over an approximately two-month period could optionally be provided by prospective study participants. Before DNA extraction, blood samples from the prospective study were shipped at room temperature or frozen.

Regarding this clone: The antigen this receptor binds is unknown. No per-base quality is available; no much larger clone lies one base away.

The immunoSEQ Assay, a bias-controlled multiplex PCR, was used to amplify TCRbeta CDR3 regions from genomic DNA. In the paper's pipeline: The number of nucleated cells in each sample was estimated from the amplification of reference gene primers within the assay. Sequence reads were collapsed and filtered to measure the absolute abundance of every unique TCRbeta CDR3 rearrangement. For each sample, productive Simpson clonality was calculated by taking the square root of Simpson's diversity index across productive rearrangements. This is the immuneACCESS table as TCRdb keeps it, with only in-frame sequences that have V and J called. A part of the clones is gone; compared with another copy, unresolved V genes explain less than half, and the rest is unexplained. D and trimming were read from the DNA, whereas the V and J calls and clone size are those reported in that table. This sample has 150,000 to 200,000 clones in its table, and about 84% of those were observed once. In total, the top ten clones hold 9.5% to 15% of the sample.

Here is what the overall study found, with its caveats: Clinical and demographic metadata were provided uncurated, with the amount varying by source and participant.

Sample: PBMCs or T cells enriched from blood (not recorded which). The origin of this receptor is a man in his fifties or sixties who had recovered from COVID-19. Here the chain combines TRBV6-5 and TRBJ2-1, with TRBD1 perhaps the D gene, on 5 matching bases. DNA sequence: TGTGCCAGCGGCATAAGGGGTCCCTACAATGAGCAGTTCTTC. Its protein product is CASGIRGPYNEQFF.